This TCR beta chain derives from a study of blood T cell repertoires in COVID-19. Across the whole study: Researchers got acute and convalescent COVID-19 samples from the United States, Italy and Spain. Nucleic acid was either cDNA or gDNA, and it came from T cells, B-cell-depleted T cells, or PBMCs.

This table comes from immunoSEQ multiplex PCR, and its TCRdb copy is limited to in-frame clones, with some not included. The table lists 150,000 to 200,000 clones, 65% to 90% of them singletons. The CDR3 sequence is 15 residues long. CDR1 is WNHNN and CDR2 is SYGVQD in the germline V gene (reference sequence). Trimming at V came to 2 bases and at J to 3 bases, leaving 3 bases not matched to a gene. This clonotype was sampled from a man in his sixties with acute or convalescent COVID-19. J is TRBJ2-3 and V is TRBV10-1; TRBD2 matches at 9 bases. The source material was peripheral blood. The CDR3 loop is CASSEASGITDTQYF. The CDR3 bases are TGCGCCAGCAGTGAGGCTAGCGGGATAACAGATACGCAGTATTTT.